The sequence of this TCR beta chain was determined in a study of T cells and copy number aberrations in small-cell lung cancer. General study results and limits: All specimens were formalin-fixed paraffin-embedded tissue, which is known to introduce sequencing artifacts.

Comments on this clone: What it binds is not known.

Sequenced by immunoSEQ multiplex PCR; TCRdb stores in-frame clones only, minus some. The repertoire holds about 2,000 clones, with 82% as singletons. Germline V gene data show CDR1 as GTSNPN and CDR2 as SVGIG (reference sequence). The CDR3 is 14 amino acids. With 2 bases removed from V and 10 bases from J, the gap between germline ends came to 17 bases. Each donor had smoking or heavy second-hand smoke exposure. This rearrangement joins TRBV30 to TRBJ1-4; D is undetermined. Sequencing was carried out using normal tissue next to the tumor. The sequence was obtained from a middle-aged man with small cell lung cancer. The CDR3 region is CAWSIETVRGKLFF. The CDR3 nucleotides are TGTGCCTGGAGTATCGAAACAGTCCGGGGAAAACTGTTTTTT.